This is a list of T cell receptor beta chains from one sample in a study of T cell responses to AZD1222 COVID-19 vaccine. Produced via immunoSEQ multiplex PCR; TCRdb's table is partial and in-frame only. The sample lists about 45,000 clones; around nine tenths were seen once. Sequenced material: peripheral blood, taken 28 days after the second AZD1222 dose. These TCRs come from an adult who received the AZD1222 COVID-19 vaccine. CDR3s include the opening cysteine and the closing phenylalanine or tryptophan. D genes are given only for firm matches. A row's size may be missing; if present it is once, few, many or a size class.

-,TRBD2,TRBJ2-1,TRBV7-9,CASSLPPLAGEQFF,TGTGCCAGCAGCTTACCCCCACTAGCGGGCGAGCAGTTCTTC
-,-,TRBJ2-7,TRBV6-5,CASSRLGSYEQYF,TGTGCCAGCAGTCGGCTGGGGAGCTACGAGCAGTACTTC
-,TRBD1,TRBJ2-5,TRBV7-8,CASSPYADRGQETQYF,TGTGCCAGCAGCCCCTATGCCGACAGGGGTCAAGAGACCCAGTACTTC
-,-,TRBJ1-1,TRBV7-9,CASSPWGVGTEAFF,TGTGCCAGCAGCCCCTGGGGGGTGGGCACTGAAGCTTTCTTT
once,-,TRBJ2-7,TRBV11-2,CASSLYRDLNIPYEQYF,TGTGCCAGCAGCTTATACCGGGATCTCAATATCCCCTACGAGCAGTACTTC
-,-,TRBJ1-1,TRBV28,CASRLGNTEAFF,TGTGCCAGCAGACTAGGAAACACTGAAGCTTTCTTT
-,-,TRBJ1-1,TRBV6-2/TRBV6-3,CASSSTEGLYTEAFF,TGTGCCAGCAGTTCCACGGAGGGGCTTTACACTGAAGCTTTCTTT
-,TRBD1,TRBJ2-1,TRBV7-9,CASPGGFYNEQFF,TGTGCCAGCCCAGGGGGTTTCTACAATGAGCAGTTCTTC
once,-,TRBJ1-1,TRBV10-3,CAISGDPNTEAFF,TGTGCCATCAGTGGAGACCCAAACACTGAAGCTTTCTTT
-,-,TRBJ1-4,TRBV30,CAWSLRGQGEKLFF,TGTGCCTGGAGTCTTCGGGGGCAAGGGGAAAAACTGTTTTTT
-,-,TRBJ2-5,TRBV24-1,CATSGQLETQYF,TGTGCCACCAGTGGACAGTTAGAGACCCAGTACTTC
-,TRBD2,TRBJ2-2,TRBV10-2,CASLLAGGSNTGELFF,TGCGCCAGCCTACTAGCGGGAGGGTCGAACACCGGGGAGCTGTTTTTT
-,-,TRBJ2-3,TRBV30,CAWSVRGVGGTDTQYF,TGTGCCTGGAGTGTACGAGGCGTCGGAGGCACAGATACGCAGTATTTT
-,TRBD2,TRBJ2-2,TRBV24-1,CATGGTSGTPETGELFF,TGTGCCACCGGAGGGACTAGCGGGACCCCGGAGACCGGGGAGCTGTTTTTT
-,-,TRBJ1-4,TRBV2,CASSEGPRNEKLFF,TGTGCCAGCAGTGAAGGACCCCGTAATGAAAAACTGTTTTTT
-,TRBD2,TRBJ2-7,TRBV7-2,CASSLEGTSATYEQYF,TGTGCCAGCAGCTTAGAAGGGACTAGCGCGACCTACGAGCAGTACTTC
-,TRBD1,TRBJ1-2,TRBV5-1,CASSYADRGIYGYTF,TGCGCCAGCAGCTACGCGGACAGGGGCATCTATGGCTACACCTTC
-,TRBD2,TRBJ2-5,TRBV2,CASSPLAGPETQYF,TGTGCCAGCAGCCCTCTAGCGGGACCAGAGACCCAGTACTTC
-,TRBD2,TRBJ2-1,TRBV5-6,CASRPLGTRINNEQFF,TGTGCCAGCAGGCCTCTTGGGACTAGAATTAACAATGAGCAGTTCTTC
-,-,TRBJ1-4,TRBV27,CASSLKGGEKLFF,TGTGCCAGCAGTTTAAAGGGGGGGGAAAAACTGTTTTTT
once,TRBD1,TRBJ2-1,TRBV7-8,CASSPDRGREQFF,TGTGCCAGCAGCCCGGACAGGGGGCGGGAGCAGTTCTTC
-,TRBD2,TRBJ2-7,TRBV30,CAFSRLAGGAGSYEQYF,TGTGCCTTCTCGCGGCTAGCGGGAGGGGCAGGATCTTACGAGCAGTACTTC
-,-,TRBJ1-6,TRBV28,CASSLPGPQNSPLHF,TGTGCCAGCAGCCTCCCGGGACCGCAAAATTCACCCCTCCACTTT
-,-,TRBJ1-1,TRBV30,CAWSVGLCFF,TGTGCCTGGAGCGTGGGGTTATGCTTCTTT
-,-,TRBJ2-6,TRBV19,CASSIVRGSGANVLTF,TGTGCCAGTAGTATAGTAAGGGGGTCTGGGGCCAACGTCCTGACTTTC
-,TRBD2,TRBJ2-3,TRBV28,CASGPRGLAGRDTQYF,TGTGCCAGCGGACCTAGGGGACTAGCGGGAAGAGATACGCAGTATTTT
-,TRBD1,TRBJ1-5,TRBV19,CASSIPGGRGQPQHF,TGTGCCAGTAGTATACCAGGGGGCAGGGGTCAGCCCCAGCATTTT
-,TRBD2,TRBJ2-2,TRBV7-8,CASSPAHRDSPSGSYTGELFF,TGTGCCAGCAGCCCCGCCCACCGGGACAGCCCTAGCGGGAGTTATACCGGGGAGCTGTTTTTT
once,-,TRBJ2-7,TRBV28,CASSFSREQYF,TGTGCCAGCAGTTTTTCCCGAGAGCAGTACTTC
-,-,TRBJ2-1,TRBV7-2,CASSLRGHEQFF,TGTGCCAGCAGCCTACGGGGGCATGAGCAGTTCTTC
-,-,TRBJ1-5,TRBV6-2/TRBV6-3,CASSYSAGLSGNQPQHF,TGTGCCAGCAGTTACTCGGCGGGTCTCTCGGGAAATCAGCCCCAGCATTTT
-,-,TRBJ2-2,TRBV5-1,CASSLEGTGELFF,TGCGCCAGCAGCTTGGAAGGGACTGGGGAGCTGTTTTTT
-,-,TRBJ2-1,TRBV3-1/TRBV3-2,CASSQVLAPTASYNEQFF,TGTGCCAGCAGCCAAGTCCTAGCCCCAACCGCCTCCTACAATGAGCAGTTCTTC
-,-,TRBJ1-1,TRBV4-1,CASGTGSWTEAFF,TGCGCCAGCGGAACAGGGTCGTGGACTGAAGCTTTCTTT
-,TRBD2,TRBJ2-5,TRBV14,CASSRREGRDSKETQYF,TGTGCCAGCAGCCGGAGGGAGGGCCGTGACTCAAAAGAGACCCAGTACTTC
-,-,TRBJ2-7,TRBV3-1/TRBV3-2,CASSRTSYEQYF,TGTGCCAGCAGCCGTACTAGTTACGAGCAGTACTTC
-,-,TRBJ1-1,TRBV7-9,CASSLRARGTEAFF,TGTGCCAGCAGCTTGCGGGCGCGGGGCACTGAAGCTTTCTTT
-,-,TRBJ2-1,TRBV29-1,CSVVGGEWSSYNEQFF,TGCAGCGTTGTAGGGGGGGAATGGAGCTCCTACAATGAGCAGTTCTTC
-,-,TRBJ2-1,TRBV5-4,CASSLVQGFYNEQFF,TGTGCCAGCAGCTTGGTTCAGGGGTTCTACAATGAGCAGTTCTTC
once,-,TRBJ2-7,TRBV11-2,CASSLQGPEQYF,TGTGCCAGCAGCTTACAGGGGCCCGAGCAGTACTTC
-,-,TRBJ2-1,TRBV6-5,CASQGGGTYNEQFF,TGTGCCAGCCAGGGGGGGGGCACCTACAATGAGCAGTTCTTC
-,TRBD1,TRBJ1-4,TRBV2,CASSRDRVFGLTNEKLFF,TGTGCCAGCAGCCGGGACAGGGTATTCGGTCTTACTAATGAAAAACTGTTTTTT